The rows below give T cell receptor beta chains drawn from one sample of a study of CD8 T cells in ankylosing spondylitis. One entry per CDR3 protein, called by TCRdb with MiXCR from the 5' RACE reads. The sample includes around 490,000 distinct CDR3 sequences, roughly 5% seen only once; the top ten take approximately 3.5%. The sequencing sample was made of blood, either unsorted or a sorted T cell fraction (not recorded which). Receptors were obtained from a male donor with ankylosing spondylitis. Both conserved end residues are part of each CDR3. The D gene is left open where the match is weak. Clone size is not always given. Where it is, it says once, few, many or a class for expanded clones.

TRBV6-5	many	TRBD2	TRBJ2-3	CATGGRSFTQYF	TGTGCCACCGGGGGGAGATCATTTACGCAGTATTTT
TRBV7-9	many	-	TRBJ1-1	CASSWGGPNINTEAFF	TGTGCCAGCAGCTGGGGGGGGCCCAACATCAACACTGAAGCTTTCTTT
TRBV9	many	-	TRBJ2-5	CASSVGRALYQETQYF	TGTGCCAGCAGCGTAGGAAGGGCCTTGTACCAAGAGACCCAGTACTTC
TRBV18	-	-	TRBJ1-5	CASSPGFENQPQHF	TGTGCCAGCTCACCAGGGTTTGAGAATCAGCCCCAGCATTTT
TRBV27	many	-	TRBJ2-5	CASRELMNQETQYF	TGTGCCAGTCGGGAGCTGATGAACCAAGAGACCCAGTACTTC
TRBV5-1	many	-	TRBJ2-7	CASRRGGNTDEQYF	TGCGCCAGCAGGAGGGGGGGCAATACGGACGAGCAGTACTTC
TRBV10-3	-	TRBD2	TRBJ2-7	CATRGSGSQDEQYF	TGTGCCACCCGCGGGAGCGGGAGTCAGGACGAGCAGTACTTC
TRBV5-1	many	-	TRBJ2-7	CASSLSSYEQYF	TGTGCCAGCAGCTTGTCCAGCTACGAGCAGTACTTC
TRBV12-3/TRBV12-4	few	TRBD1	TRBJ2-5	CASSLAGTGHGYF	TGTGCCAGCAGTTTAGCAGGGACAGGGCATGGGTACTTC
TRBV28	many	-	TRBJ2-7	CASRKDGYSYEQYF	TGTGCCAGCAGGAAAGACGGTTACTCCTACGAGCAGTACTTC
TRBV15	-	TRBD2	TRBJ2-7	CATSRGRGGISYEQYF	TGTGCCACCAGCAGAGGACGCGGGGGGATCTCCTACGAGCAGTACTTC
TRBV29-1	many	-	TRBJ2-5	CSVGGTLPYQETQYF	TGCAGCGTTGGAGGGACCTTACCGTACCAAGAGACCCAGTACTTC
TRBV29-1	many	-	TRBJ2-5	CSAEPTEKETQYF	TGCAGCGCTGAACCCACGGAGAAAGAGACCCAGTACTTC
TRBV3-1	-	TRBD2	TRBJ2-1	CASSQDRGLAAYNEQFF	TGTGCCAGCAGCCAAGATCGGGGACTAGCAGCCTACAATGAGCAGTTCTTC
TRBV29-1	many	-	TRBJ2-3	CSGKGGRGTDTQYF	TGCAGCGGAAAAGGGGGGAGGGGTACAGATACGCAGTATTTT
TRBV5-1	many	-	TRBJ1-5	CASSSSGGSNQPQHF	TGCGCCAGCAGCTCCTCTGGGGGAAGCAATCAGCCCCAGCATTTT
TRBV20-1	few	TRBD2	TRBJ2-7	CSAARTAAGYEQYF	TGCAGTGCTGCCCGAACAGCAGCGGGATACGAGCAGTACTTC
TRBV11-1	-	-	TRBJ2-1	CAISGTTHLSSYNEQFF	TGTGCCATATCCGGGACAACCCATCTAAGCTCCTACAATGAGCAGTTCTTC
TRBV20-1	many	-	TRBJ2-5	CSAQVLGFRETQYF	TGCAGCGCGCAGGTCTTGGGTTTCCGAGAGACCCAGTACTTC
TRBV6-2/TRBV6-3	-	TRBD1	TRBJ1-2	CAIRGQGEDGYTF	TGTGCCATCAGGGGGCAGGGAGAGGATGGCTACACCTTC
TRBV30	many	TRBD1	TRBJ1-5	CAWSTTGEQPQHF	TGTGCCTGGAGCACAACAGGGGAACAGCCCCAGCATTTT
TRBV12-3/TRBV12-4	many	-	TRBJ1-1	CASSPSWQGWSEAFF	TGTGCCAGCAGTCCGTCCTGGCAGGGGTGGAGTGAAGCTTTCTTT
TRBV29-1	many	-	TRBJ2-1	CSVEHPRAPSYNEQFF	TGCAGCGTTGAACACCCTAGAGCGCCCTCCTACAATGAGCAGTTCTTC
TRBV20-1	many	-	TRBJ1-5	CSASERGDQPQHF	TGCAGTGCTAGCGAACGGGGGGATCAGCCCCAGCATTTT
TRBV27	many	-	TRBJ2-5	CASSLWVAEQETQYF	TGTGCCAGCAGTTTATGGGTAGCGGAACAAGAGACCCAGTACTTC
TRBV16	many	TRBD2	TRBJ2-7	CASSKGRGGSYEQYF	TGTGCCAGCTCCAAGGGGAGGGGAGGCTCCTACGAGCAGTACTTC
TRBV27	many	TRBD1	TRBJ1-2	CASSYPTGFGYTF	TGTGCCAGCAGCTATCCGACAGGGTTTGGCTACACCTTC
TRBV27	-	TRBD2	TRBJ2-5	CASSFSAGGPETQYF	TGTGCCAGCAGTTTTTCAGCGGGGGGGCCGGAGACCCAGTACTTC
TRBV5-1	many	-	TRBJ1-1	CASSYYRVGTEAFF	TGCGCCAGCAGCTACTACAGGGTCGGGACTGAAGCTTTCTTT